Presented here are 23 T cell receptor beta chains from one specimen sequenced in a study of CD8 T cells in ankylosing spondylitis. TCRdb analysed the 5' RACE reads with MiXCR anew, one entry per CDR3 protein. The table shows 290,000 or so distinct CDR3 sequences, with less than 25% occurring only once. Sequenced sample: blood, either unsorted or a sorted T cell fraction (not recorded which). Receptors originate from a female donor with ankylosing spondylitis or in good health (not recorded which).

CDR3 bases: TGTGCCAGCAGTGAACGAAGACTCTACGAGCAGTACTTC. It codes for CASSERRLYEQYF. The V gene is TRBV2, the J gene TRBJ2-7; D is ambiguous. Trimming stripped 2 bases from V and 3 bases from J, with 8 bases between. Germline CDR1 and CDR2: SNHLY and FYNNEI. The CDR3 loop spans 13 amino acids.

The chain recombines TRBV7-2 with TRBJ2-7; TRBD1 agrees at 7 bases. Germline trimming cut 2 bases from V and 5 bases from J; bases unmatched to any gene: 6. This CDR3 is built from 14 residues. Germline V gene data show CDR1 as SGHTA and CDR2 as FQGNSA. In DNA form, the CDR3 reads TGTGCCAGCAGCTTACGACAGGGTTCGAACGAGCAGTACTTC. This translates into CASSLRQGSNEQYF.

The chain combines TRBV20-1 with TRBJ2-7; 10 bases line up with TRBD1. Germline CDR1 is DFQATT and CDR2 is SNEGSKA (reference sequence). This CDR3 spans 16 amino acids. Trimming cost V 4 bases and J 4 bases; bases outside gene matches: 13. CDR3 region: CSAIKRPGQGIYEQYF. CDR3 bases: TGCAGTGCTATCAAGAGGCCGGGACAGGGGATTTACGAGCAGTACTTC.

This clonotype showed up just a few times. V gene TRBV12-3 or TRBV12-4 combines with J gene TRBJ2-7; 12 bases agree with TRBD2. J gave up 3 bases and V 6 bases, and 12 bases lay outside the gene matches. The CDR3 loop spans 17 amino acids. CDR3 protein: CASSPGTSGWGHYEQYF. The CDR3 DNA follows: TGTGCCAGCAGCCCCGGGACTAGCGGGTGGGGACACTACGAGCAGTACTTC.

In nucleotides, the CDR3 is TGCAGCGGAGGCACTAGGCGAAGCTCCTACAATGAGCAGTTCTTC. It translates to CSGGTRRSSYNEQFF. This chain joins TRBV29-1 and TRBJ2-1; possibly TRBD2 for D (5 bases). V was clipped by 7 bases and J by 0 bases, with 16 bases between them. Germline V gene lookup returns CDR1 SQVTM and CDR2 ANQGSEA. The CDR3 sequence is 15 residues long.

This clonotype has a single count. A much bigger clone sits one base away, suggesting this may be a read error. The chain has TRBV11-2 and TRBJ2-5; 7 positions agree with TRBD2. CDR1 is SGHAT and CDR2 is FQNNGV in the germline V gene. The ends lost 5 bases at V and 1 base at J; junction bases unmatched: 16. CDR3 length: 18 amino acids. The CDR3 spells CASSRMSQLARGQETQYF. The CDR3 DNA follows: TGTGCCAGCAGCCGAATGTCCCAACTAGCGAGAGGCCAAGAGACCCAGTACTTC.

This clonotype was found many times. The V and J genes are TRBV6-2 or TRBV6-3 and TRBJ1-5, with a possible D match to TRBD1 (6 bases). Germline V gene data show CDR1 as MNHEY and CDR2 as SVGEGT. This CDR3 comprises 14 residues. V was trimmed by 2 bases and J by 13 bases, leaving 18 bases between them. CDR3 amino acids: CASSYTPDRPEQHF. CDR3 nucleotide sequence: TGTGCCAGCAGTTACACTCCAGACAGGCCTGAACAGCATTTT.

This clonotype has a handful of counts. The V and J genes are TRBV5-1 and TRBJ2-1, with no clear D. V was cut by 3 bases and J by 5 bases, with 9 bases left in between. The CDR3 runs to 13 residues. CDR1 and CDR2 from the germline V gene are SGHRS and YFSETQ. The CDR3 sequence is CASSSRPNNEQFF. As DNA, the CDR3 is TGCGCCAGCAGCTCGAGACCGAACAATGAGCAGTTCTTC. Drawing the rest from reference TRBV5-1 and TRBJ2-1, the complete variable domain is KAGVTQTPRYLIKTRGQQVTLSCSPISGHRSVSWYQQTPGQGLQFLFEYFSETQRNKGNFPGRFSGRQFSNSRSEMNVSTLELGDSALYLCASSSRPNNEQFFGPGTRLTVL.

Written as DNA, the CDR3 is TGTGCCAGCTCACGACTAGCGGGAGGGCAAGAGACCCAGTACTTC. Protein: CASSRLAGGQETQYF. J is TRBJ2-5 and V is TRBV18, with TRBD2 identical over 14 bases. V shed 4 bases, J shed 2 bases, and the junction held 0 bases outside the gene matches. Germline V gene data show CDR1 as KGHSH and CDR2 as LQKENI. This CDR3 region has 15 residues.

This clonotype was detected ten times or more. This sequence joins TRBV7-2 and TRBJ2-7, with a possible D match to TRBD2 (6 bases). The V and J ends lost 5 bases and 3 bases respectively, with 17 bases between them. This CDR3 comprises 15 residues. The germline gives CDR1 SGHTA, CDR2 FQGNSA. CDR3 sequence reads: CASSETGSGYYEQYF. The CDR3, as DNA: TGTGCCAGCAGCGAAACGGGTAGCGGATACTACGAGCAGTACTTC.

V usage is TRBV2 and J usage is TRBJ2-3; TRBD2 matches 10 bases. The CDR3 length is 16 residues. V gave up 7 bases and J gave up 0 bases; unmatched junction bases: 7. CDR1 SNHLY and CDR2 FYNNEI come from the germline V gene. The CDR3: CASKRTTSGSTDTQYF. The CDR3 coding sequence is TGTGCCAGCAAGCGCACGACTAGCGGGAGCACAGATACGCAGTATTTT.

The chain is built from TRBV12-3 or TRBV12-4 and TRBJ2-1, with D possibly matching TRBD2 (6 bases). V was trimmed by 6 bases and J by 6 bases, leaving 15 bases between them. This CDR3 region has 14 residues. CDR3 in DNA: TGTGCCAGCAGCCAGGGAGGTAGGGGCAATGAGCAGTTCTTC. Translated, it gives CASSQGGRGNEQFF.

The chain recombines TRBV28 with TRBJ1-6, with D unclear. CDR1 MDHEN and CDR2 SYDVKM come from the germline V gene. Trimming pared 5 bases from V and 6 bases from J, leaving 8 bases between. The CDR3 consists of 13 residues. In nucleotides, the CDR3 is TGTGCCAGCAGTAAGCAGTTTAATTCACCCCTCCACTTT. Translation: CASSKQFNSPLHF.

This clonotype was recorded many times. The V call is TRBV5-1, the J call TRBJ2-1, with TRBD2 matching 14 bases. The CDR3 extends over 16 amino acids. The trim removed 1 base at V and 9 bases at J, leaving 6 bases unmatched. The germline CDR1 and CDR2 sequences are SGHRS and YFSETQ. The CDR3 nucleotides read TGCGCCAGCAGCTTGACCGGGACTAGCGGGAGAGGTGAGCAGTTCTTC. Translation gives CASSLTGTSGRGEQFF.

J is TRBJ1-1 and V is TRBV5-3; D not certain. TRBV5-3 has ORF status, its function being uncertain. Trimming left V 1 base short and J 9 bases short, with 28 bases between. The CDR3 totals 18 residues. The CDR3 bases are TGTGCCAGAAGCTTGTTTGGAGAATGTCCGGGAGTATTCGGTCAAGCTTTCTTT. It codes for CARSLFGECPGVFGQAFF.

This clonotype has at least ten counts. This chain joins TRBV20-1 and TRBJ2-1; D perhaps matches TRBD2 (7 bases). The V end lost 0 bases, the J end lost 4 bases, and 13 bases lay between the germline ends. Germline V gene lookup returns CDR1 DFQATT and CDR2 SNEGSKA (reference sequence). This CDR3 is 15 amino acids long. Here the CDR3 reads CSARDPGEGYNEQFF. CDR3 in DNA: TGCAGTGCTAGAGATCCAGGGGAGGGGTACAATGAGCAGTTCTTC.

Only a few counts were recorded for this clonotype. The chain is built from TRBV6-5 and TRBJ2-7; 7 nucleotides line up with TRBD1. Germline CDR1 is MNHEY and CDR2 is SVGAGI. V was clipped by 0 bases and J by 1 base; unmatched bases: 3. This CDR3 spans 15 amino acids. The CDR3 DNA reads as TGTGCCAGCAGTTACTCGACAGGGATGTCCTACGAGCAGTACTTC. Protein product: CASSYSTGMSYEQYF.

As DNA, the CDR3 is TGCGCCAGCAGGTCCGGGACAGGGGGCGAGCAGTACTTC. Translated: CASRSGTGGEQYF. The gene calls are TRBV5-1 and TRBJ2-7; 11 bases map to TRBD1. Germline V gene data show CDR1 as SGHRS and CDR2 as YFSETQ. The CDR3 runs to 13 residues. V was pared by 5 bases and J by 6 bases, with 4 bases of the junction left unmatched.

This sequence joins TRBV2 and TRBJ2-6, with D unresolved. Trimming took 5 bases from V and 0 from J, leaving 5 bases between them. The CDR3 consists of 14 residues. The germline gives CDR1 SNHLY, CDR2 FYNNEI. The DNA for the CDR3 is TGTGCCAGCAGTTCCGTCTCTGGGGCCAACGTCCTGACTTTC. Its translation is CASSSVSGANVLTF.

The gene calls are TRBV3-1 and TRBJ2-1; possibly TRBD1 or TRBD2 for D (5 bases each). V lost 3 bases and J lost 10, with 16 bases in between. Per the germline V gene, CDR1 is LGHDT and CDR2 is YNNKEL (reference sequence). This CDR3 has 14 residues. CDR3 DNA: TGTGCCAGCAGCCATACAGGAGGCGTCTGGGAGCAGTTCTTC. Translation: CASSHTGGVWEQFF.

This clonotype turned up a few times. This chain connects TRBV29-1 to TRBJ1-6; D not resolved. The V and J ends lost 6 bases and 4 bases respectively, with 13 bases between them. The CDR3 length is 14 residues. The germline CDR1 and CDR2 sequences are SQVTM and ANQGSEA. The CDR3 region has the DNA TGCAGCGTCCTCTTTCCCGGGTATAATTCACCCCTCCACTTT. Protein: CSVLFPGYNSPLHF.

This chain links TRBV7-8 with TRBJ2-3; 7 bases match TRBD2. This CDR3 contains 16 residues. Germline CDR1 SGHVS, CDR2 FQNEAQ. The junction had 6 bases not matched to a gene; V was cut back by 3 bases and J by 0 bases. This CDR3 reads CASSFYSSGSTDTQYF. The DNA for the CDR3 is TGTGCCAGCAGCTTCTACTCTAGCGGCAGCACAGATACGCAGTATTTT.

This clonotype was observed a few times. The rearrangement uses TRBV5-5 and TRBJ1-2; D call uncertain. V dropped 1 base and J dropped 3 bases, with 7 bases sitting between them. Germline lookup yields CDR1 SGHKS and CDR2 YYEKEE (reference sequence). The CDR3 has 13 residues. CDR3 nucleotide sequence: TGTGCCAGCAGCTTGCTAGGTGACTATGGCTACACCTTC. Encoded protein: CASSLLGDYGYTF.